The rows below give T cell receptor beta chains drawn from one sample of a study of molecular identifiers for immune sequencing clone quantification. One entry per CDR3 protein, called by TCRdb with MiXCR from the PCR reads. The sample includes 550,000 to 750,000 distinct CDR3 sequences, about 20% of them seen just once. The specimen sequenced was naive CD8+ T cells from blood, with Jurkat cell RNA spiked in. The receptors shown here come from a human donor in good health. Some libraries in this study had Jurkat cell RNA spiked in. Each CDR3 is given with its conserved first and last residue. The order of the fields is clone size, V gene, D gene, J gene, CDR3 protein, CDR3 DNA. D genes are given only for firm matches. Not all rows give a size; the values are once, few, many and, for expanded clones, a class.

size: many
V: TRBV19
D: TRBD1
J: TRBJ1-2
CDR3: CASSIGTGHGYTF
DNA: TGTGCCAGTAGTATAGGGACAGGCCATGGCTACACCTTC

size: many
V: TRBV29-1
D: NA
J: TRBJ2-6
CDR3: CSVVEFSGANVLTF
DNA: TGCAGCGTTGTGGAGTTCTCTGGGGCCAACGTCCTGACTTTC

size: many
V: TRBV7-6
D: NA
J: TRBJ2-3
CDR3: CASSPTGWGSDTQYF
DNA: TGTGCCAGCAGCCCTACGGGTTGGGGGTCCGATACGCAGTATTTT

size: many
V: TRBV7-7
D: NA
J: TRBJ1-1
CDR3: CASSLLWGCDTEAFF
DNA: TGTGCTAGCAGCTTATTGTGGGGCTGTGACACTGAAGCTTTCTTT

size: many
V: TRBV28
D: NA
J: TRBJ2-7
CDR3: CASSYQGSYEQYF
DNA: TGTGCCAGCAGTTATCAGGGCTCCTACGAGCAGTACTTC

size: once
V: TRBV4-3
D: TRBD1
J: TRBJ2-1
CDR3: CASSPGQEIHNEQFF
DNA: TGCGCCAGCAGTCCAGGACAGGAAATCCACAATGAGCAGTTCTTC

size: many
V: TRBV5-4
D: NA
J: TRBJ2-6
CDR3: CASSSVGFSGANVLTF
DNA: TGTGCCAGCAGCTCGGTGGGGTTCTCTGGGGCCAACGTCCTGACTTTC

size: many
V: TRBV6-5
D: NA
J: TRBJ2-3
CDR3: CASSGTSLAGTDTQYF
DNA: TGTGCCAGCAGCGGTACTTCACTCGCGGGGACAGATACGCAGTATTTT

size: NA
V: TRBV24-1
D: TRBD1
J: TRBJ1-1
CDR3: CATPPPATGGMLENTEAFF
DNA: TGTGCCACCCCACCCCCAGCGACAGGGGGGATGTTGGAGAACACTGAAGCTTTCTTT

size: few
V: TRBV11-2
D: NA
J: TRBJ2-7
CDR3: CASSSSWGSSYEQYF
DNA: TGTGCCAGCAGCTCTAGCTGGGGGAGCTCCTACGAGCAGTACTTC

size: once
V: TRBV27
D: NA
J: TRBJ1-2
CDR3: CAGSFSLLYGYTF
DNA: TGTGCCGGCAGTTTCTCGTTGCTGTATGGCTACACCTTC

size: NA
V: TRBV11-2
D: NA
J: TRBJ1-1
CDR3: CASTGLRTEAFF
DNA: TGTGCCAGCACCGGACTTCGCACTGAAGCTTTCTTT

size: NA
V: TRBV12-3/TRBV12-4
D: NA
J: TRBJ2-2
CDR3: CASSVGAGVLFF
DNA: TGTGCCAGCAGTGTTGGGGCCGGGGTGCTGTTTTTT

size: many
V: TRBV28
D: NA
J: TRBJ1-1
CDR3: CASSPHQEAFF
DNA: TGTGCCAGCAGTCCCCATCAGGAAGCTTTCTTT

size: few
V: TRBV6-5
D: NA
J: TRBJ1-1
CDR3: CARGTPKNTEAFF
DNA: TGTGCCCGGGGGACACCGAAGAACACTGAAGCTTTCTTT

size: many
V: TRBV5-1
D: NA
J: TRBJ2-1
CDR3: CASSWGENEQFF
DNA: TGCGCCAGCAGCTGGGGGGAAAATGAGCAGTTCTTC

size: many
V: TRBV28
D: NA
J: TRBJ2-7
CDR3: CASSFRGGTYEQYF
DNA: TGTGCCAGCAGCTTTCGTGGGGGGACCTACGAGCAGTACTTC

size: many
V: TRBV5-1
D: NA
J: TRBJ2-2
CDR3: CASSLEAPTPGRLFF
DNA: TGCGCCAGCAGCTTGGAGGCGCCAACACCGGGGAGGCTGTTTTTT

size: NA
V: TRBV7-3
D: NA
J: TRBJ2-3
CDR3: CASSADGYADTQYF
DNA: TGTGCCAGCAGCGCGGACGGATACGCAGATACGCAGTATTTT

size: many
V: TRBV6-2/TRBV6-3
D: TRBD2
J: TRBJ2-5
CDR3: CASSLSSGQETQYF
DNA: TGTGCCAGCAGTCTTTCTAGCGGTCAAGAGACCCAGTACTTC

size: NA
V: TRBV7-9
D: TRBD2
J: TRBJ2-1
CDR3: CASSPEPAGVNNERFF
DNA: TGTGCCAGCAGCCCGGAGCCGGCGGGGGTCAACAATGAGCGGTTCTTC

size: few
V: TRBV6-2/TRBV6-3
D: NA
J: TRBJ2-7
CDR3: CASTQEVWSSYEQYF
DNA: TGTGCCAGCACTCAAGAAGTTTGGAGCTCCTACGAGCAGTACTTC

size: NA
V: TRBV11-3
D: TRBD1
J: TRBJ1-1
CDR3: CASSARTGPNTEAFF
DNA: TGTGCCAGCAGCGCACGGACAGGGCCAAACACTGAAGCTTTCTTT